The clone carrying this TCR beta chain has more than one count but fewer than ten. The sample comes from a study of blood T cell repertoires in COVID-19. The method was immunoSEQ multiplex PCR; TCRdb's version includes in-frame clones alone and lacks a portion of them. The sample comprises 150,000 to 200,000 clones, roughly 89% of which are singletons, and roughly 3.2% rests with the top ten. The germline V gene encodes CDR1 MNHEY and CDR2 SVGAGI. This CDR3 is built from 15 residues. V lost 8 bases to trimming and J lost 2 bases, with 16 bases between them. Sequenced sample: PBMCs or T cells enriched from blood (not recorded which). This chain joins TRBV6-5 and TRBJ1-3; D remains unclear. This TCR was recovered from a woman in her thirties who had been exposed to COVID-19. The DNA of the CDR3 is TGTGCCAGCGGCGACTTTACCCGGACTGGAAACACCATATATTTT. This translates into CASGDFTRTGNTIYF.